The present entry profiles one T cell receptor beta chain with its context. The data were taken from a study of blood T cell repertoires in COVID-19. Study context: The origin of the acute and convalescent COVID-19 samples was the United States, Italy and Spain. Sources were T cells, B-cell-depleted T cells, or PBMCs; the material itself was cDNA or gDNA.

The CDR3 has 16 amino acids. Trimming took off 0 bases at V and 3 bases at J, with 12 bases between the two ends. CDR1 SGHKS and CDR2 YYEKEE come from the germline V gene (reference sequence). Per the original data handling: Amplification with reference gene primers provided the estimates of nucleated cell counts. This table comes from immunoSEQ multiplex PCR, and its TCRdb copy is limited to in-frame clones, with some not included. V and J calls and clone size follow that table, whereas D and trimming were derived from the DNA. The data show over 200,000 clones, about 88% seen once. Sequenced material: peripheral blood. The sequence derives from a man aged 35 to 55 with active or convalescent COVID-19. The V and J genes are TRBV5-5 and TRBJ1-4; D not resolved. The CDR3 sequence is CASSLDTTRANEKLFF. In DNA, the CDR3 is TGTGCCAGCAGCTTGGACACCACGAGGGCTAATGAAAAACTGTTTTTT.